This passage covers 26 T cell receptor beta chains from one sample sequenced in a study of T-cell memory formation after mild COVID-19. TCRdb reprocessed the 5' RACE reads via MiXCR and lists one record per CDR3 protein. Among about 210,000 distinct CDR3 sequences, about 11% were seen once, and the ten largest hold approximately 2.8%. The sample consisted of PBMCs or a T cell subset sorted from them (not recorded which). The source is a man aged 18 to 30 who had mild COVID-19 (a few samples of this study predate the infection). Cell type and time point are not known.

This clonotype has more than one count but fewer than ten. The rearrangement links TRBV3-1 to TRBJ1-2; 7 bases align to TRBD1. The trim removed 1 base at V and 3 bases at J, leaving 8 bases unmatched. Germline CDR1 and CDR2: LGHDT and YNNKEL (reference sequence). This CDR3 contains 16 residues. This CDR3 reads CASSQVRTGGHYGYTF. In DNA, the CDR3 is TGTGCCAGCAGCCAAGTACGGACAGGTGGCCACTATGGCTACACCTTC. Full variable domain (remainder filled in from reference TRBV3-1 and TRBJ1-2): DTAVSQTPKYLVTQMGNDKSIKCEQNLGHDTMYWYKQDSKKFLKIMFSYNNKELIINETVPNRFSPKSPDKAHLNLHINSLELGDSAVYFCASSQVRTGGHYGYTFGSGTRLTVV.

This chain links TRBV7-2 with TRBJ2-3; D gene ambiguous. This CDR3 comprises 15 residues. V shed 1 base and J shed 0 bases, with 8 bases lying between them. Germline loops: CDR1 SGHTA, CDR2 FQGNSA. In nucleotides, the CDR3 is TGTGCCAGCAGCTTAGTCATGACTAGCACAGATACGCAGTATTTT. It codes for CASSLVMTSTDTQYF. Full variable domain (rest looked up from reference TRBV7-2 and TRBJ2-3): GAGVSQSPSNKVTEKGKDVELRCDPISGHTALYWYRQSLGQGLEFLIYFQGNSAPDKSGLPSDRFSAERTGGSVSTLTIQRTQQEDSAVYLCASSLVMTSTDTQYFGPGTRLTVL.

This clonotype was recorded a few times. The chain uses TRBV7-9 and TRBJ1-1; 7 bases map to TRBD1. In germline, CDR1 is SEHNR, CDR2 FQNEAQ (reference sequence). The CDR3 has 13 amino acids. V gave up 3 bases and J gave up 5 bases; unmatched junction bases: 3. The CDR3 DNA reads as TGTGCCAGCAGCTTGGAACAGGGGACTGAAGCTTTCTTT. Encoded protein: CASSLEQGTEAFF.

This sequence joins TRBV6-5 and TRBJ1-6; no firm D call. This CDR3 contains 16 residues. Trimming left V 0 bases short and J 9 bases short, with 15 bases between. The germline gives CDR1 MNHEY, CDR2 SVGAGI. The CDR3 DNA reads as TGTGCCAGCAGTTACTCCGATGCCTATGACGGTTCACCCCTCCACTTT. Its translation: CASSYSDAYDGSPLHF.

This clonotype was seen at least ten times. V is TRBV9 and J is TRBJ1-2, with unresolved D. The V and J ends lost 2 bases and 8 bases respectively, with 13 bases between them. The CDR3 is made up of 13 amino acids. Germline V lookup: CDR1 SGDLS, CDR2 YYNGEE. The CDR3 coding sequence is TGTGCCAGCAGCGTTGGGCCCCTGGGGGGCTACACCTTC. It encodes CASSVGPLGGYTF.

This clonotype was seen more than once but under ten times. This chain connects TRBV20-1 to TRBJ1-4; D possibly corresponds to TRBD1 (6 bases). In germline, CDR1 is DFQATT, CDR2 SNEGSKA (reference sequence). The CDR3 loop spans 11 amino acids. This CDR3 reads CTPRGGEKLFF. DNA for the CDR3: TGCACCCCGAGGGGGGGGGAAAAACTGTTTTTT.

The chain uses TRBV12-3 or TRBV12-4 and TRBJ1-6; D unresolved. The V end lost 0 bases, the J end lost 9 bases, and 0 bases lay between the germline ends. CDR3 size: 11 residues. The CDR3 loop reads CASSLASPLHF. As DNA, the CDR3 is TGTGCCAGCAGTTTAGCTTCACCCCTCCACTTT.

This clonotype occurred many times. The J gene is TRBJ2-3, the V gene TRBV7-2; 11 positions agree with TRBD2. J was trimmed by 7 bases and V by 1 base; bases with no gene match: 4. CDR3 size: 15 residues. Germline V gene data show CDR1 as SGHTA and CDR2 as FQGNSA. DNA for the CDR3: TGTGCCAGCAGCTTAGTAGCGGGGGGGCGGTATACGCAGTATTTT. Protein: CASSLVAGGRYTQYF. Together with reference TRBV7-2 and TRBJ2-3, the CDR3 gives the full variable domain: GAGVSQSPSNKVTEKGKDVELRCDPISGHTALYWYRQSLGQGLEFLIYFQGNSAPDKSGLPSDRFSAERTGGSVSTLTIQRTQQEDSAVYLCASSLVAGGRYTQYFGPGTRLTVL.

This clonotype was seen only a few times. The CDR3 DNA is TGTGCCAGCACTAGGGCCAGTCACTATGGCTACACCTTC. It encodes CASTRASHYGYTF. The V call is TRBV2, the J call TRBJ1-2; D remains unclear. V was trimmed by 7 bases and J by 3 bases, leaving 12 bases between them. The CDR3 has 13 amino acids. CDR1 is SNHLY, CDR2 FYNNEI, per germline.

The sample holds a few counts of this clonotype. This sequence joins TRBV6-5 and TRBJ2-7, with D uncertain. Germline V CDR1 and CDR2: MNHEY, SVGAGI. The V gene lost 0 bases and the J gene lost 1 base, with 10 bases spanning the gap. This CDR3 is 15 amino acids long. This chain's CDR3 is CASSYSNLPSYEQYF. The CDR3 DNA reads TGTGCCAGCAGTTACTCGAATTTACCATCCTACGAGCAGTACTTC.

The chain is built from TRBV6-5 and TRBJ2-5, with D tentatively TRBD2 (6 bases). The CDR3 sequence is 14 residues long. Looked up from germline, CDR1 is MNHEY and CDR2 is SVGAGI. V lost 3 bases to trimming and J lost 9 bases, with 17 bases between them. The CDR3 loop reads CASSYAGLDMAQYF. The CDR3 DNA is TGTGCCAGCAGTTATGCGGGACTCGATATGGCCCAGTACTTC.

The chain combines TRBV7-2 with TRBJ2-2; the match to TRBD1 covers 11 bases. The germline gives CDR1 SGHTA, CDR2 FQGNSA. The trim removed 5 bases at V and 5 bases at J, leaving 1 base unmatched. The CDR3 is made up of 14 amino acids. The CDR3 DNA reads TGTGCCAGCAGCGGACAGGGGGCGACCGGGGAGCTGTTTTTT. Amino acids: CASSGQGATGELFF.

This clonotype appeared a few times. The genes are TRBV24-1 and TRBJ2-1; D perhaps matches TRBD2 (6 bases). This CDR3 is 13 amino acids long. The V end was cut by 4 bases, the J end by 9 bases, with 12 bases between. Germline CDR1 KGHDR, CDR2 SFDVKD. CDR3 nucleotides: TGTGCCACCAGTGACCGACCGCGGGGTGAGCAGTTCTTC. It specifies CATSDRPRGEQFF.

A few counts support this clonotype. Here the CDR3 reads CSAREPAVGQETQYF. DNA of the CDR3: TGCAGTGCTAGAGAGCCAGCGGTGGGTCAAGAGACCCAGTACTTC. The chain is built from TRBV20-1 and TRBJ2-5; D may be TRBD2 (5 bases). The CDR3 contains 15 residues. Trimming removed 0 bases from V and 2 bases from J, with 13 bases in between. Germline loops: CDR1 DFQATT, CDR2 SNEGSKA (reference sequence).

In this sample, this clonotype turned up a few times. CDR3 sequence: CSARGTSGRANTIYF. The CDR3 DNA reads as TGCAGTGCTAGGGGGACCTCAGGAAGGGCAAACACCATATATTTT. The chain recombines TRBV20-1 with TRBJ1-3; D may be TRBD1 (5 bases). This CDR3 has 15 residues. V dropped 3 bases and J dropped 6 bases, with 18 bases sitting between them. Germline CDR1 reads DFQATT; CDR2 reads SNEGSKA (reference sequence).

The chain has TRBV12-3 or TRBV12-4 and TRBJ2-1; no clear D gene. The CDR3 is made up of 11 amino acids. Deletions cut 5 bases from V and 13 bases from J, with 12 bases between. The CDR3 is CASSTSGNQFF. For the CDR3, the DNA is TGTGCCAGCAGTACAAGTGGCAACCAGTTCTTC.

This clonotype was seen more than once but under ten times. V gene TRBV12-3 or TRBV12-4 combines with J gene TRBJ1-2; the D is unclear. The germline V and J ends were trimmed by 4 bases and 4 bases, with 10 bases remaining between them. The CDR3 runs to 13 residues. The CDR3 spells CASSYNGVYGYTF. The CDR3 DNA is TGTGCCAGCAGTTACAATGGGGTCTATGGCTACACCTTC.

This clonotype turned up a few times. This chain links TRBV20-1 with TRBJ1-4; a weak D match, TRBD1 (5 bases). This CDR3 is 13 amino acids long. V was trimmed by 0 bases and J by 7 bases, leaving 9 bases between them. Germline values: CDR1 DFQATT, CDR2 SNEGSKA (reference sequence). CDR3 nucleotides: TGCAGTGCTAGAGATTATGGGGGTGAAAAACTGTTTTTT. It yields the protein CSARDYGGEKLFF.

The chain uses TRBV10-3 and TRBJ2-5; D is uncertain. Germline CDR1 ENHRY, CDR2 SYGVKD. The ends were cut back, 4 bases at V and 3 bases at J, with 12 bases in the middle. This CDR3 is built from 14 residues. The CDR3 protein is CAISGAGEEETQYF. Written as DNA, the CDR3 is TGTGCCATCAGTGGTGCCGGAGAAGAAGAGACCCAGTACTTC.

The genes are TRBV20-1 and TRBJ1-5; D possibly corresponds to TRBD1 (6 bases). The CDR3 runs to 13 residues. V dropped 6 bases and J dropped 5 bases, with 14 bases sitting between them. Germline CDR1 reads DFQATT; CDR2 reads SNEGSKA (reference sequence). This CDR3 reads CSALDSPDQPQHF. The DNA of the CDR3 is TGCAGTGCCCTGGACAGCCCCGATCAGCCCCAGCATTTT.

This clonotype has a handful of counts. The chain carries TRBV27 and TRBJ1-1, with a weak D call TRBD1 (6 bases). CDR1 MNHEY and CDR2 SMNVEV come from the germline V gene (reference sequence). V was shortened by 5 bases and J by 4 bases, with 20 bases between the two germline ends. This CDR3 is built from 16 residues. The CDR3 DNA sequence: TGTGCCAGCAGTCCCTCGGTTAGGGGGAGGACCACTGAAGCTTTCTTT. It codes for CASSPSVRGRTTEAFF.

This clonotype was counted between two and nine times. The V and J genes are TRBV7-2 and TRBJ2-1, with D perhaps TRBD2 (7 bases). This CDR3 is built from 16 residues. V was shortened by 7 bases and J by 0 bases, with 16 bases between the two germline ends. Per germline, CDR1 SGHTA and CDR2 FQGNSA. The chain's CDR3 is CASTPRGGHSYNEQFF. CDR3 sequence (DNA): TGTGCCAGCACTCCCCGCGGGGGCCACTCCTACAATGAGCAGTTCTTC.

J is TRBJ2-1 and V is TRBV7-2, with 10 bases that match TRBD2. The germline gives CDR1 SGHTA, CDR2 FQGNSA. The CDR3 has 16 amino acids. With 5 bases clipped from V and 3 bases from J, the junction kept 7 bases outside the gene matches. CDR3 DNA: TGTGCCAGCAGCGAGGCACTAGCGGGGATCTACAATGAGCAGTTCTTC. This sequence encodes CASSEALAGIYNEQFF.

The rearrangement joins TRBV6-5 to TRBJ1-1; possibly TRBD1 for D (5 bases). The CDR3 sequence is 15 residues long. Per the germline V gene, CDR1 is MNHEY and CDR2 is SVGAGI. V was cut by 0 bases and J by 5 bases, with 13 bases left in between. CDR3 DNA: TGTGCCAGCAGTTACTCACTGGGGGGGAGGACTGAAGCTTTCTTT. It encodes CASSYSLGGRTEAFF.

This clonotype was counted many times. This chain links TRBV5-1 with TRBJ2-7; 9 bases align to TRBD2. Unmatched junction bases numbered 13, after V lost 8 bases and J lost 4 bases. The CDR3 has 15 residues. Germline V gene lookup returns CDR1 SGHRS and CDR2 YFSETQ. CDR3 DNA sequence: TGCGCCAGTGGAGGTCAGCGGGGGGCGGCGTACGAGCAGTACTTC. Amino acids: CASGGQRGAAYEQYF.

The J gene is TRBJ2-7, the V gene TRBV29-1, with 11 bases identical to TRBD1. The germline V gene encodes CDR1 SQVTM and CDR2 ANQGSEA. J gave up 5 bases and V 6 bases, and 9 bases lay outside the gene matches. This CDR3 region has 14 residues. The CDR3 loop is CSVETGTGGDEQYF. CDR3 coding DNA: TGCAGCGTCGAGACCGGGACAGGGGGAGACGAGCAGTACTTC.